This T cell receptor (beta chain) derives from a study of regulatory T cells in long-lasting Graves disease. This CDR3 is 14 amino acids long. V was clipped by 2 bases and J by 3 bases, with 10 bases between them. Many counts were recorded for this clonotype. Both iRepertoire HTBI primers and Arm-PCR of CDR3 regions were used to build the TCR beta libraries. TCRdb reprocessed the multiplex PCR reads with MiXCR, giving one entry per CDR3 protein. In the table there are a few hundred thousand distinct CDR3 sequences, approximately 23% of which are singletons. Time point specified: persistent/refractory GD, antithyroid drugs over 5 years with positive TRAb. Making the TCR library involved RNA that had been extracted from PBMCs.

This sequence joins TRBV12-3 or TRBV12-4 and TRBJ1-2; D call uncertain. This clonotype was obtained from a female donor with Graves disease. Material: peripheral blood mononuclear cells (PBMCs), obtained when the disease was refractory, from a patient treated with antithyroid drugs. In DNA form, the CDR3 reads TGTGCCAGCAGTTTATCAGGAGGAGACTATGGCTACACCTTC. It translates to CASSLSGGDYGYTF.